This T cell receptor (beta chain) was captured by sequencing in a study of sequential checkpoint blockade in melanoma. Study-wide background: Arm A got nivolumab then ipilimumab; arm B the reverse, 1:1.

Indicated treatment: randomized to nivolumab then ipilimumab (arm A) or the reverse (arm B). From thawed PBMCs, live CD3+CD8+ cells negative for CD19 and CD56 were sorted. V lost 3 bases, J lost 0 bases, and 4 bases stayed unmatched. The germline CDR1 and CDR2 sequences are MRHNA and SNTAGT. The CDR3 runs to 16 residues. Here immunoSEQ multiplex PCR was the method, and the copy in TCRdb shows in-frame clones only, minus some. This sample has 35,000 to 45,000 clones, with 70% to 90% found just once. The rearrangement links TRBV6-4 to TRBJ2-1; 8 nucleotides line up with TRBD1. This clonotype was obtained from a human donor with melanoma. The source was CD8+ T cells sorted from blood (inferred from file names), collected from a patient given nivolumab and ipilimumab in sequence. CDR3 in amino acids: CASSEAGTGSYNEQFF. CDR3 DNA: TGTGCCAGCAGTGAGGCCGGGACAGGCTCCTACAATGAGCAGTTCTTC.